This record looks at one TCR beta chain sequence and its context. Its target is not known. Antigen-specific CD4+ T cells expanded by the ViraFEST assay with viral peptide pools were then sequenced. Isolating CD4+ T cells followed ten to eleven days of culture. People in the vaccine group had not been infected with SARS-CoV-2 before, and their nucleocapsid antibodies were negative. Cultures had half their medium replaced with IL-2 medium on days 3 and 7. Measured with immunoSEQ multiplex PCR; TCRdb has only the in-frame clones, and not every one. Of about 79,000 clones in the sample, approximately 74% were seen once. CDR1 and CDR2 (germline): SGHTA, FQGTGA. V was trimmed by 0 bases and J by 4 bases, leaving 4 bases between them. CDR3 length equals 13 residues. These data come from a study of vaccination effects on CD4 cells after COVID-19.

The source of this sequence is a human donor who received a COVID-19 vaccine. The V gene is TRBV7-3, the J gene TRBJ1-5; the D is unclear. Sequenced material: CD4+ T cells from PBMCs cultured with HCoV-229E spike peptides, taken before COVID-19 vaccination. The CDR3 here is CASSLTRNQPQHF. The CDR3 DNA is TGTGCCAGCAGCTTAACGCGGAATCAGCCCCAGCATTTT.